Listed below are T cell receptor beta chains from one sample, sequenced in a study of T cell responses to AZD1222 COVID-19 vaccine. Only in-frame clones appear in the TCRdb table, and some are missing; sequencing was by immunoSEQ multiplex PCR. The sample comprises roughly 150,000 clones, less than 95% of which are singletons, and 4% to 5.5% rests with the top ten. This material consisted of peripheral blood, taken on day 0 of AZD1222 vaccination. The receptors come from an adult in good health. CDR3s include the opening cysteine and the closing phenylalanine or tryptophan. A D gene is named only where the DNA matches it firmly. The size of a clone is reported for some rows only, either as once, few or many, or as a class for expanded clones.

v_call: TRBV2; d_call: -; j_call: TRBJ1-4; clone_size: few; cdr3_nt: TGTGCCAGCGGAGCTCAGGGGTTTAATGAAAAACTGTTTTTT; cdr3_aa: CASGAQGFNEKLFF
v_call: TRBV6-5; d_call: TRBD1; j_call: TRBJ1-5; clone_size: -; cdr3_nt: TGTGCCACGGACAGGGGGAATCAGCCCCAGCATTTT; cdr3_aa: CATDRGNQPQHF
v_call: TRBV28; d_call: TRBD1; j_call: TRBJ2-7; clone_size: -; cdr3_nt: TGTGCCAGCACCCATGGGACAGGGGTCTACGAGCAGTACTTC; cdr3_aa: CASTHGTGVYEQYF
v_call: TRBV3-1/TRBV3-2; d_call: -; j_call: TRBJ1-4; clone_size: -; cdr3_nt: TGTGCCAGCAGTCGTACAGGGACCGAGAGTGAAAAACTGTTTTTT; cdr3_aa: CASSRTGTESEKLFF
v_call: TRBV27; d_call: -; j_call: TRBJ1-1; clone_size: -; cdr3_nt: TGTGCCAGCAGTTCCCAGGGGTTCGCTGAAGCTTTCTTT; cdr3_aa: CASSSQGFAEAFF
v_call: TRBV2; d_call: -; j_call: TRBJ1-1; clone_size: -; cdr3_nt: TGTGCCAGCAGTTTTGTAACCATGAACACTGAAGCTTTCTTT; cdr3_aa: CASSFVTMNTEAFF
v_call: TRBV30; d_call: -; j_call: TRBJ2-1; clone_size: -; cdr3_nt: TGTGCCTGGAGTGTACGGGTTGTTAATGAGCAGTTCTTC; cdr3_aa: CAWSVRVVNEQFF
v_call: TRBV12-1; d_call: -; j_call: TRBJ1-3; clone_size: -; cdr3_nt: TGTGCCAGCAGCTTTGTGGGGGAGAGCTCTGGAAACACCATATATTTT; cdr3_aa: CASSFVGESSGNTIYF
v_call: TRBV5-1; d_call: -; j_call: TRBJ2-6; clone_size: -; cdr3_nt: TGCGCCAGCAGAGGACATCTCTCTGGGGCCAACGTCCTGACTTTC; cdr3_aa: CASRGHLSGANVLTF
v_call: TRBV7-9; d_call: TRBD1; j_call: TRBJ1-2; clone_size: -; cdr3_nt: TGTGCCAGCAGCTTTGGACAGGAATATGGCTACACCTTC; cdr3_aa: CASSFGQEYGYTF
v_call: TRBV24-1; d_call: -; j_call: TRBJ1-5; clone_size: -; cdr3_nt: TGTGCCACCATCCGATTGGGCAGGGGAGATAGCAATCAGCCCCAGCATTTT; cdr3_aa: CATIRLGRGDSNQPQHF
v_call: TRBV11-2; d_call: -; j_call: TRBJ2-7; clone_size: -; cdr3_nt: TGTGCCAGCAGCCCTTTGCTAGGCAGGGCTGATGGCGAGCAGTACTTC; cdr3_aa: CASSPLLGRADGEQYF
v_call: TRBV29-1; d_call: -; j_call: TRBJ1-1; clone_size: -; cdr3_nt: TGCAGCGTTGAGGGCAGGAGGGCTGAAGCTTTCTTT; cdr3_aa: CSVEGRRAEAFF
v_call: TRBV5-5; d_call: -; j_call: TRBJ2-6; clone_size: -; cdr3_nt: TGTGCCAGCAGCTTGGACGGGGCTGGGGCCAACGTCCTGACTTTC; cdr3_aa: CASSLDGAGANVLTF
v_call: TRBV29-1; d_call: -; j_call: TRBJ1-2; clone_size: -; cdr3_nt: TGCAGCGTTGAAGACCTGTTCTATGGCTACACCTTC; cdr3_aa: CSVEDLFYGYTF
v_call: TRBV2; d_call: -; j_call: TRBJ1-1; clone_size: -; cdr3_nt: TGTGCCAGCAGTGTCCCTTCGATGAACTCTGAAGCTTTCTTT; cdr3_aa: CASSVPSMNSEAFF
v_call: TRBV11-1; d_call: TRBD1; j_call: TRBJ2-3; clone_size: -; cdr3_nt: TGTGCCAGCAGCCTCCTTAGACAGGGGAGCGATACGCAGTATTTT; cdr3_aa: CASSLLRQGSDTQYF
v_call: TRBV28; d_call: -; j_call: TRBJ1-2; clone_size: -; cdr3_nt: TGTGCCAGCACCCCCCTAGGTGGCCCCTATGGCTACACCTTC; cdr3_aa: CASTPLGGPYGYTF
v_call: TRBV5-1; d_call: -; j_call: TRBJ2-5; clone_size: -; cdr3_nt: TGCGCCAGCGCCTGGGGGGTCGGTCAGATACAAGAGACCCAGTACTTC; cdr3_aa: CASAWGVGQIQETQYF
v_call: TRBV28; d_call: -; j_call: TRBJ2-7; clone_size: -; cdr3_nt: TGTGCCAGCAGTTTAAAGAGTCCATCGTGGGAGCAGTACTTC; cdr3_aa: CASSLKSPSWEQYF
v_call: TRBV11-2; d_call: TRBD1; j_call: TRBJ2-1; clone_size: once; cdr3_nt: TGTGCCAGCAGCTTAAAGGGGGGACAGGGGTTGAATGAGCAGTTCTTC; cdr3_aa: CASSLKGGQGLNEQFF
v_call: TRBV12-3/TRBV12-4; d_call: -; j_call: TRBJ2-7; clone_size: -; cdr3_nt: TGTGCCAGCAGTTTATCCCTCTACGAGCAGTACTTC; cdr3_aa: CASSLSLYEQYF
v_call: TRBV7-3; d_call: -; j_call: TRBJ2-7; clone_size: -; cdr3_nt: TGTGCCAGCAGCTCCTCCGGCCGGCCCTACGAGCAGTACTTC; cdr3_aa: CASSSSGRPYEQYF
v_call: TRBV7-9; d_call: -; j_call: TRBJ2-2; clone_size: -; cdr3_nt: TGTGCCAGCAGCTTCCGCCCTGGCGGGATGGCGACCGGGGAGCTGTTTTTT; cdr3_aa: CASSFRPGGMATGELFF
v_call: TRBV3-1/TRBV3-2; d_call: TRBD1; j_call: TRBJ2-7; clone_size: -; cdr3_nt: TGTGCCAGCAGCTCATATGGGACAGGGGGTAATTACGAGCAGTACTTC; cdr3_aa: CASSSYGTGGNYEQYF
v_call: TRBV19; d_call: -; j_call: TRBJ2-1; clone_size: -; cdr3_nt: TGTGCCAGTAGTATGGTTCAAGTGCGGCAGTTCTTC; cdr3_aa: CASSMVQVRQFF
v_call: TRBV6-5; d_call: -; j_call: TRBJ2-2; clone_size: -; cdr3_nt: TGTGCCAGCAGTTACTCGATGGGACAGAACACCGGGGAGCTGTTTTTT; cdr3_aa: CASSYSMGQNTGELFF
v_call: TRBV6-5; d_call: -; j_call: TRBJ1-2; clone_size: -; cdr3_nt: TGTGCCAGCAGTTACTCCCCGTCCTATGGCTACACCTTC; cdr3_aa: CASSYSPSYGYTF
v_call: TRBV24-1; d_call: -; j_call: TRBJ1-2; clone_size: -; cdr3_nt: TGTGCCACCAGTGGGCAGGGGAACTATGGCTACACCTTC; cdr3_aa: CATSGQGNYGYTF
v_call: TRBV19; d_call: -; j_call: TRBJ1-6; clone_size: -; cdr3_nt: TGTGCCAGTAGTATAGCGGGTTCACCCCTCCACTTT; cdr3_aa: CASSIAGSPLHF
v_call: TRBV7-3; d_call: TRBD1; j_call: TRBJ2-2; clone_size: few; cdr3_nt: TGTGCCAGCAGCTCCGGGACAGGGGCCGGGGAGCTGTTTTTT; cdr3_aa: CASSSGTGAGELFF
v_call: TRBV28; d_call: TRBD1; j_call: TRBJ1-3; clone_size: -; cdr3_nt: TGTGCCAGCAGAGGACAGGGCTCTGGAAACACCATATATTTT; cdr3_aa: CASRGQGSGNTIYF
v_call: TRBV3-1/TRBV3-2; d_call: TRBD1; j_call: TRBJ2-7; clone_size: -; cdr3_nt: TGTGCCAGCAGCCAAGCCGGGACAGGTAAAAACGAGCAGTACTTC; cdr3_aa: CASSQAGTGKNEQYF
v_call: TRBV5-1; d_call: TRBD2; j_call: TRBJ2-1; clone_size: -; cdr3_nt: TGCGCCAGCAGCTTGGCCACAGCGGGAGGACTCTCCTACAATGAGCAGTTCTTC; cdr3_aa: CASSLATAGGLSYNEQFF
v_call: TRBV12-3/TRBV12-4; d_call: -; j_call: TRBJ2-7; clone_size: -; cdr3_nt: TGTGCCAGCAGTTTTGGGGGCAACGAGCAGTACTTC; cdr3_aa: CASSFGGNEQYF
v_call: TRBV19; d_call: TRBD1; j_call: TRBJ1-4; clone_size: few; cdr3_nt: TGTGCCAGTAGTATAGGTCCCGGAGGACAGGGATGGGAAAAACTGTTTTTT; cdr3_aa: CASSIGPGGQGWEKLFF
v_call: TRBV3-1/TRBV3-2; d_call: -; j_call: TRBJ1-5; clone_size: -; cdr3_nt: TGTGCCAGCAGCCAAGTGGCAGGAGGTCAGCCCCAGCATTTT; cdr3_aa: CASSQVAGGQPQHF
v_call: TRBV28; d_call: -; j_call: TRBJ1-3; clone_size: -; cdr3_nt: TGTGCCAGCAGTTTGGGCGGGACACAGGGAAACACCATATATTTT; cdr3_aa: CASSLGGTQGNTIYF
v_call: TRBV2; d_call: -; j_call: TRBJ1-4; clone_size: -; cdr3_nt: TGTGCCAGCAGTGAAGGACAGAACAATGAAAAACTGTTTTTT; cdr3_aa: CASSEGQNNEKLFF